This T cell receptor (beta chain) originates from a study of T cell repertoires in cytomegalovirus infection. This clonotype has only a few counts. One entry per CDR3 protein results from TCRdb running MiXCR on the reads. This table holds roughly 630,000 distinct CDR3 sequences, more than 20% found once. Input material: CD8+ T cells from PBMCs. The sequence came from a human donor in good health (CMV status not recorded). Some clones in this sample may be carry-over from other donors' samples.

As DNA, the CDR3 is TGTGCCAGCAGTTTAGTGGGCCAGGGGGGCCCTGAAGCTTTCTTT. This codes for CASSLVGQGGPEAFF. The chain couples TRBV27 to TRBJ1-1; 7 bases are shared with TRBD1. Germline CDR1 reads MNHEY; CDR2 reads SMNVEV (reference sequence). J was trimmed by 6 bases and V by 2 bases; bases with no gene match: 9. The length of the CDR3 is 15 residues.